Sequencing of this TCR beta chain was carried out in a study of CD8+CD57+ T cells in acquired aplastic anemia. Looking at the study overall: Sorted CD4+ and CD8+ cells gave an average of roughly 3.5 ug of DNA.

The sequenced patients had an expansion of CD8+CD57+ cells seen by flow cytometry. The TCR beta profiling, which covered VDJ combination and CDR3 sequence, was carried out using genomic DNA as the template. TCRdb re-analysed the reads in MiXCR, keeping a single row per CDR3 protein. The sample shows 150,000 to 200,000 distinct CDR3 sequences, around half of them seen only once. CDR3 length: 15 amino acids. V lost 3 bases and J lost 4, with 14 bases in between. In germline, CDR1 is MNHNS, CDR2 SASEGT. V and J are TRBV6-1 and TRBJ2-3, with D possibly being TRBD2 (7 bases). This TCR was recovered from a human donor with aplastic anemia. Sequencing was performed on sorted CD4+, CD8+, or CD8+CD57+ T cells (not recorded which) from PBMCs. The DNA of the CDR3 is TGTGCCAGCAGTGAGGTGACGGGGGGCGCAGATACGCAGTATTTT. Translated, it gives CASSEVTGGADTQYF.